These 10 T cell receptor beta chains share one sample of origin, sequenced in a study of identical twins. One entry per CDR3 protein results from TCRdb running MiXCR on the 5' RACE reads. The table records some 210,000 distinct CDR3 sequences, about 15% of them present only once. This sample also belongs to another study, concerning T cells expressing NK-cell markers.

The material sequenced was CD8+ T cells sorted from blood. The receptors shown here come from a woman between 18 and 29 years old in good health.

This clonotype came up a few times. The chain joins TRBV27 to TRBJ2-7; TRBD2 matches at 9 bases. Per germline, CDR1 MNHEY and CDR2 SMNVEV (reference sequence). J lost 3 bases, V lost 3 bases, and 9 bases had no gene match. CDR3 length: 16 residues. CDR3 amino acids: CASSLIGGRALYEQYF. CDR3 bases: TGTGCCAGCAGTTTGATCGGCGGGAGGGCCCTCTACGAGCAGTACTTC.

The sample holds a few counts of this clonotype. CDR3 loop: CASGLAGLENIQYF. The CDR3 coding sequence is TGTGCTAGTGGTTTGGCAGGGTTAGAAAACATTCAGTACTTC. The chain uses TRBV12-5 and TRBJ2-4, with D possibly being TRBD1 (5 bases). CDR3 length equals 14 residues. CDR1 and CDR2 (germline): LGHNT, FRNRAP. Trimming removed 1 base from V and 5 bases from J, with 9 bases in between.

This clonotype was picked up a small number of times. The V gene is TRBV20-1, the J gene TRBJ1-1, with D tentatively TRBD1 (6 bases). This CDR3 region has 14 residues. The germline gives CDR1 DFQATT, CDR2 SNEGSKA (reference sequence). V lost 5 bases, J lost 0 bases, and 13 bases lay in between. The CDR3 region has the DNA TGCAGTGCTTTGGACAGTTCGATGAACACTGAAGCTTTCTTT. Its translation: CSALDSSMNTEAFF.

V is TRBV6-1 and J is TRBJ2-5; perhaps D is TRBD1 or TRBD2 (5 bases each). V lost 4 bases and J lost 1, with 19 bases in between. The CDR3 loop spans 17 amino acids. Germline V gives CDR1 MNHNS, CDR2 SASEGT. CDR3 residues: CASSASPGPTSQETQYF. The CDR3 DNA sequence: TGTGCCAGCAGTGCCAGCCCGGGACCCACTTCCCAAGAGACCCAGTACTTC.

The chain links TRBV14 to TRBJ2-1; D may correspond to TRBD1 or TRBD2 (5 bases each). V shed 1 base and J shed 8 bases, with 9 bases lying between them. The CDR3 runs 13 residues. Per germline, CDR1 SGHDN and CDR2 FVKESK. DNA for the CDR3: TGTGCCAGCAGCCAAGCGGGGCGGCATGAGCAGTTCTTC. Translation gives CASSQAGRHEQFF. Drawing the rest from reference TRBV14 and TRBJ2-1, the complete variable domain is EAGVTQFPSHSVIEKGQTVTLRCDPISGHDNLYWYRRVMGKEIKFLLHFVKESKQDESGMPNNRFLAERTGGTYSTLKVQPAELEDSGVYFCASSQAGRHEQFFGPGTRLTVL.

The CDR3 region is CASSGDKDTQYF. CDR3 in DNA: TGTGCCAGCAGTGGCGACAAAGATACGCAGTATTTT. The V gene is TRBV6-5, the J gene TRBJ2-3, with unresolved D. The germline V gene encodes CDR1 MNHEY and CDR2 SVGAGI. The CDR3 is 12 residues long. V was clipped by 5 bases and J by 5 bases, with 8 bases between them.

The rearrangement uses TRBV7-2 and TRBJ2-2; unclear D gene. Trimming cost V 3 bases and J 6 bases, with 14 bases left between them. CDR1 and CDR2 from the germline V gene are SGHTA and FQGNSA. The CDR3 covers 15 residues. The CDR3 reads CASSFTIGKAGELFF. In DNA form, the CDR3 reads TGTGCCAGCAGCTTTACCATAGGAAAGGCCGGGGAGCTGTTTTTT. Complete variable domain (other parts from reference TRBV7-2 and TRBJ2-2): GAGVSQSPSNKVTEKGKDVELRCDPISGHTALYWYRQSLGQGLEFLIYFQGNSAPDKSGLPSDRFSAERTGGSVSTLTIQRTQQEDSAVYLCASSFTIGKAGELFFGEGSRLTVL.

This clonotype was seen only a few times. The CDR3 loop reads CASSFDSQGKRGYEQYF. In DNA, the CDR3 is TGTGCCAGCAGCTTCGACTCACAGGGAAAAAGGGGTTACGAGCAGTACTTC. This sequence joins TRBV13 and TRBJ2-7, with D perhaps TRBD1 (6 bases). The CDR3 sequence is 17 residues long. V lost 3 bases and J 4 bases, leaving 22 bases between the germline ends. Germline CDR1 and CDR2: PRHDT and FYEKMQ (reference sequence).

The CDR3 loop is CASSLGLAGLETQYF. CDR3 in DNA: TGTGCCAGCAGCCTGGGACTAGCGGGTTTGGAGACCCAGTACTTC. The rearrangement joins TRBV5-5 to TRBJ2-5; 12 bases are a match to TRBD2. This CDR3 contains 15 residues. The germline V gene has CDR1 SGHKS and CDR2 YYEKEE (reference sequence). V shed 4 bases and J 5 bases; nucleotides not matched to a gene: 6.

The table lists this clonotype with many counts. The gene calls are TRBV5-1 and TRBJ2-1; D may correspond to TRBD1 or TRBD2 (5 bases each). Per the germline V gene, CDR1 is SGHRS and CDR2 is YFSETQ. The CDR3 sequence is 15 residues long. The ends were cut back, 6 bases at V and 15 bases at J, with 28 bases in the middle. The CDR3 DNA is TGCGCCAGCACCCAACTCTGGGGCTTGTGGACTTCTCCGTTCTTC. Translating gives CASTQLWGLWTSPFF.